The 29 T cell receptor beta chains below were found in one sample sequenced in a study of cytomegalovirus exposure and HLA in healthy donors (dated by TCRdb to the late 2010s). The library came from the immunoSEQ multiplex PCR assay. A mixture of 60 forward primers for TCR Vbeta segments and 13 reverse primers for TCR Jbeta segments was used in the multiplex PCR. TCRdb stores this immuneACCESS table with in-frame sequences only. Part of the clones is absent; in the studies checked, under half of the shortfall reflects unresolved V genes, and no reason is known for the rest. Recorded for this sample are some 130,000 clones; about 80% of them occurred a single time. Under 3% of the sample is taken by the ten largest. Material for sequencing was PBMCs. Receptors were obtained from a boy aged 2-15 years in good health and CMV-seronegative.

This clone was observed a handful of times. In DNA form, the CDR3 reads TGTGCCTGGGGACAGGGGACAAACTATGGCTACACCTTC. As protein: CAWGQGTNYGYTF. The chain has TRBV30 and TRBJ1-2, with TRBD1 identical over 9 bases. The germline gives CDR1 GTSNPN, CDR2 SVGIG (reference sequence). The CDR3 is 13 residues long. Trimming cost V 5 bases and J 2 bases; bases outside gene matches: 3.

V is TRBV5-1 and J is TRBJ1-1; tentative D call: TRBD1 (6 bases). The ends were cut back, 3 bases at V and 6 bases at J, with 27 bases in the middle. The CDR3 length is 18 residues. Germline loops: CDR1 SGHRS, CDR2 YFSETQ. The CDR3 sequence is CASSSGQGRMIGRPEAFF. In nucleotides, the CDR3 is TGCGCCAGCAGCTCCGGGCAGGGGCGTATGATTGGAAGGCCTGAAGCTTTCTTT.

The chain has TRBV10-3 and TRBJ1-2, with a possible D match to TRBD1 (6 bases). The CDR3 spans 14 residues. The germline V gene has CDR1 ENHRY and CDR2 SYGVKD. Deletions cut 3 bases from V and 7 bases from J, with 15 bases between. CDR3 amino acids: CAISEQGEGSGYTF. The CDR3 coding sequence is TGTGCCATCAGTGAACAGGGTGAAGGTAGTGGCTACACCTTC.

CDR3 residues: CASSSAPTVYGYTF. CDR3 nucleotides: TGTGCCAGCAGTAGCGCACCCACGGTCTACGGCTACACCTTC. The rearrangement uses TRBV6-1 and TRBJ1-2, with unresolved D. The V gene lost 5 bases and the J gene lost 8 bases, with 18 bases spanning the gap. Germline-derived CDR1 and CDR2 are MNHNS and SASEGT. The CDR3 has 14 residues.

The chain uses TRBV6-1 and TRBJ2-2; possible D gene TRBD1, 5 bases. Trimming stripped 6 bases from V and 5 bases from J, with 13 bases between. Germline CDR1 MNHNS, CDR2 SASEGT. This CDR3 has 14 amino acids. The CDR3 loop is CASSPRDETGELFF. For the CDR3, the DNA is TGTGCCAGCAGCCCCAGGGATGAGACCGGGGAGCTGTTTTTT.

The J gene is TRBJ2-1, the V gene TRBV9, with TRBD2 matching 14 bases. The V segment lost 7 bases and the J segment 5 bases; nucleotides outside the gene matches: 8. This CDR3 is 16 amino acids long. CDR1 is SGDLS and CDR2 is YYNGEE in the germline V gene. DNA for the CDR3: TGTGCCAGCTGCCGTTCGGGACTAGCGGGAGACAATGAGCAGTTCTTC. It yields the protein CASCRSGLAGDNEQFF. Supplemented by reference TRBV9 and TRBJ2-1, the full variable domain reads DSGVTQTPKHLITATGQRVTLRCSPRSGDLSVYWYQQSLDQGLQFLIQYYNGEERAKGNILERFSAQQFPDLHSELNLSSLELGDSALYFCASCRSGLAGDNEQFFGPGTRLTVL.

On this clone: An end of the junction differs from the germline gene, which may be a read error. This chain's CDR3 is CASSYSQDVNYGYTF. CDR3 in DNA: TGTGCCAGCAGCTACTCTCAGGATGTAAACTATGGCTACACCTTC. The chain carries TRBV6-5 and TRBJ1-2; the D is unclear. The CDR3 sequence is 15 residues long. Per the germline V gene, CDR1 is MNHEY and CDR2 is SVGAGI.

The rearrangement links TRBV7-2 to TRBJ2-5, with a possible D match to TRBD1 (7 bases). This CDR3 region has 16 residues. Germline values: CDR1 SGHTA, CDR2 FQGNSA. V shed 7 bases and J shed 5 bases, with 23 bases lying between them. The CDR3 here is CASTLYHGGRGETQYF. The CDR3 DNA follows: TGTGCCAGCACCCTCTACCACGGGGGCAGGGGGGAGACCCAGTACTTC.

The rearrangement links TRBV6-5 to TRBJ2-5, with 9 positions matching TRBD2. Trimming removed 0 bases from V and 5 bases from J; junction bases left unmatched: 7. CDR1 and CDR2 from the germline V gene are MNHEY and SVGAGI. The CDR3 runs 16 residues. In DNA form, the CDR3 reads TGTGCCAGCAGTTACTCGGGCGGGAGGGGGTACGAGACCCAGTACTTC. This codes for CASSYSGGRGYETQYF.

The chain has TRBV6-5 and TRBJ1-5; 7 bases are shared with TRBD1. Germline V lookup: CDR1 MNHEY, CDR2 SVGAGI. This CDR3 spans 13 amino acids. Trimming cost V 7 bases and J 5 bases; bases outside gene matches: 5. The CDR3 bases are TGTGCCAGCAAAGGGGGCAAGGATCAGCCCCAGCATTTT. Translated: CASKGGKDQPQHF.

The V gene is TRBV7-2, the J gene TRBJ2-1; possible D gene TRBD2, 7 bases. Per germline, CDR1 SGHTA and CDR2 FQGNSA. The CDR3 loop spans 16 amino acids. Trimming shortened V by 6 bases and J by 7 bases, and 22 bases separated the two germline ends. The CDR3, as DNA: TGTGCCAGCAGTTTTTCTCTAGGGGGGGCTCCGAATGAGCAGTTCTTC. Translating it yields CASSFSLGGAPNEQFF.

As for this clone: Sequence at one end of the junction differs from germline and may be a read error. V is TRBV4-2 and J is TRBJ2-1; D perhaps matches TRBD2 (6 bases). CDR1 is LGHNA and CDR2 is YNFKEQ in the germline V gene. The CDR3 spans 15 residues. The CDR3, as DNA: TGTGTCAGCAGCCAAGATAGCGGAGGACCGGCTGAGCAGTTCTTC. Translation gives CVSSQDSGGPAEQFF.

V usage is TRBV19 and J usage is TRBJ1-4, with TRBD1 as a possible D gene (6 bases). The V end lost 0 bases, the J end lost 3 bases, and 11 bases lay between the germline ends. The CDR3 has 16 amino acids. Germline CDR1 and CDR2: LNHDA and SQIVND (reference sequence). CDR3 amino acids: CASSIDDEGANEKLFF. The CDR3 nucleotides read TGTGCCAGTAGTATAGATGACGAGGGGGCTAATGAAAAACTGTTTTTT. Complete variable domain (other parts from reference TRBV19 and TRBJ1-4): DGGITQSPKYLFRKEGQNVTLSCEQNLNHDAMYWYRQDPGQGLRLIYYSQIVNDFQKGDIAEGYSVSREKKESFPLTVTSAQKNPTAFYLCASSIDDEGANEKLFFGSGTQLSVL.

The CDR3 DNA sequence: TGTGCCAGCAGCTTAAGCGGCAACACCGGGGAGCTGTTTTTT. Translating gives CASSLSGNTGELFF. This chain links TRBV7-8 with TRBJ2-2; TRBD2 is a possible D gene (5 bases). The CDR3 extends over 14 amino acids. Trimming left V 2 bases short and J 2 bases short, with 6 bases between. Germline CDR1 reads SGHVS; CDR2 reads FQNEAQ.

This clone was counted only a few times. The V call is TRBV6-5, the J call TRBJ1-2, with D perhaps TRBD1 (6 bases). The CDR3 length is 14 residues. Germline loops: CDR1 MNHEY, CDR2 SVGAGI. Trimming cost V 0 bases and J 6 bases, with 11 bases left between them. The CDR3 spells CASSYSWDINGYTF. The CDR3 DNA follows: TGTGCCAGCAGTTACTCCTGGGACATAAATGGCTACACCTTC.

Points on this clone: Relative to the germline gene, one junction end is altered; a read error may explain this. Other nucleotide sequences in the sample specify the same CDR3. The genes are TRBV6-1 and TRBJ2-1; 7 positions match TRBD1. The CDR3 runs 20 residues. CDR1 and CDR2 (germline): MNHNS, SASEGT. The CDR3 DNA is TGTGCCAGCAGTGAAGCAACAATAACAGGGGCCGCCAATTCCTACAATGAGCAATTCTTC. Its translation: CASSEATITGAANSYNEQFF.

The V call is TRBV5-4, the J call TRBJ2-1, with a weak D call TRBD2 (6 bases). Germline V gene lookup returns CDR1 SGHNT and CDR2 YYREEE (reference sequence). Trimming removed 4 bases at V and 8 bases at J, with 19 bases between. There are 15 residues in the CDR3. CDR3 nucleotide sequence: TGTGCCAGCAGCCCTTCTGGGGGGAAATTGGATGAGCAGTTCTTC. It codes for CASSPSGGKLDEQFF.

The V call is TRBV10-1, the J call TRBJ1-5, with 8 bases matching TRBD1. The CDR3 runs 13 residues. Germline values: CDR1 WNHNN, CDR2 SYGVQD (reference sequence). V shed 6 bases and J 3 bases; nucleotides not matched to a gene: 1. CDR3 sequence (DNA): TGCGCCAGCAGCAGGGGGCCCAATCAGCCCCAGCATTTT. Translation: CASSRGPNQPQHF.

This clone was recorded once. The chain is built from TRBV6-5 and TRBJ2-7, with D uncertain. The CDR3 consists of 12 residues. The germline V gene has CDR1 MNHEY and CDR2 SVGAGI. V lost 5 bases, J lost 4 bases, and 9 bases lay in between. CDR3 residues: CASSPGGYEQYF. The DNA for the CDR3 is TGTGCCAGCAGTCCCGGTGGTTACGAGCAGTACTTC.

The genes are TRBV18 and TRBJ2-1; a weak D match, TRBD1 (6 bases). This CDR3 is built from 12 residues. The ends were cut back, 3 bases at V and 9 bases at J, with 9 bases in the middle. Germline V CDR1 and CDR2: KGHSH, LQKENI. The chain's CDR3 is CASSPRGGEQFF. The CDR3 region has the DNA TGTGCCAGCTCACCCCGAGGGGGTGAGCAGTTCTTC.

The chain is built from TRBV9 and TRBJ1-1; D unclear. CDR3 length: 13 amino acids. CDR1 is SGDLS and CDR2 is YYNGEE in the germline V gene. V dropped 0 bases and J dropped 1 base, with 4 bases sitting between them. The CDR3 reads CASSVDGNTEAFF. The CDR3 DNA sequence: TGTGCCAGCAGCGTAGACGGGAACACTGAAGCTTTCTTT.

V gene TRBV30 combines with J gene TRBJ1-1; a weak D match, TRBD1 (6 bases). The germline V gene encodes CDR1 GTSNPN and CDR2 SVGIG (reference sequence). V shed 7 bases and J shed 6 bases, with 18 bases lying between them. This CDR3 is built from 13 residues. CDR3 DNA: TGTGCCTCTCCGGACAGCGATAACGCTGAAGCTTTCTTT. Translating gives CASPDSDNAEAFF. The variable domain in full, completed from reference TRBV30 and TRBJ1-1, reads SQTIHQWPATLVQPVGSPLSLECTVEGTSNPNLYWYRQAAGRGLQLLFYSVGIGQISSEVPQNLSASRPQDRQFILSSKKLLLSDSGFYLCASPDSDNAEAFFGQGTRLTVV.

V and J are TRBV7-3 and TRBJ2-1; a possible D gene is TRBD2 (6 bases). The CDR3 is 15 amino acids. CDR1 and CDR2 (germline): SGHTA, FQGTGA. V lost 2 bases and J 7 bases, leaving 15 bases between the germline ends. The CDR3 nucleotides read TGTGCCAGCAGCTTAGCTTGGGGCGGGAAGAATGAGCAGTTCTTC. It specifies CASSLAWGGKNEQFF. Together with reference TRBV7-3 and TRBJ2-1, the CDR3 gives the full variable domain: GAGVSQTPSNKVTEKGKYVELRCDPISGHTALYWYRQSLGQGPEFLIYFQGTGAADDSGLPNDRFFAVRPEGSVSTLKIQRTERGDSAVYLCASSLAWGGKNEQFFGPGTRLTVL.

The rearrangement uses TRBV11-3 and TRBJ2-5, with 9 nucleotides matching TRBD1. There are 15 residues in the CDR3. The V segment lost 4 bases and the J segment 4 bases; nucleotides outside the gene matches: 7. CDR1 and CDR2 (germline): SGHNT, YENEEA. CDR3 bases: TGTGCCAGCAGCTACACAACAGGGGGCGGAGAGACCCAGTACTTC. This translates into CASSYTTGGGETQYF.

The chain joins TRBV10-1 to TRBJ2-2; the match to TRBD1 covers 9 bases. The CDR3 runs to 16 residues. Unmatched junction bases numbered 7, after V lost 5 bases and J lost 3 bases. Germline loops: CDR1 WNHNN, CDR2 SYGVQD (reference sequence). CDR3 coding DNA: TGCGCCAGCAGTTCCCTCCGGACAGGGGACACCGGGGAGCTGTTTTTT. As protein: CASSSLRTGDTGELFF.

The J gene is TRBJ2-2, the V gene TRBV2; D might be TRBD1 (5 bases). The ends were cut back, 10 bases at V and 5 bases at J, with 14 bases in the middle. CDR1 is SNHLY and CDR2 is FYNNEI in the germline V gene. The CDR3 consists of 13 residues. CDR3 amino acids: CATHVQGTGELFF. The CDR3 coding sequence is TGTGCCACCCACGTTCAGGGTACCGGGGAGCTGTTTTTT.

The table lists this clone with a count of one. V and J are TRBV6-1 and TRBJ1-1; D ambiguous. The V and J ends lost 8 bases and 4 bases respectively, with 11 bases between them. Germline values: CDR1 MNHNS, CDR2 SASEGT. The CDR3 is 12 residues long. The CDR3 region has the DNA TGTGCCAGCCTTTCCGCCGGCACTGAAGCTTTCTTT. Its protein is CASLSAGTEAFF.

The chain has TRBV11-2 and TRBJ2-4, with D tentatively TRBD1 (6 bases). This CDR3 comprises 16 residues. V was cut by 0 bases and J by 3 bases, with 12 bases left in between. Per germline, CDR1 SGHAT and CDR2 FQNNGV. The DNA for the CDR3 is TGTGCCAGCAGCTTAGATGACAGGAGCTACAAAAACATTCAGTACTTC. Its protein product is CASSLDDRSYKNIQYF.

This sequence joins TRBV7-2 and TRBJ2-5, with 8 bases that match TRBD2. Germline V lookup: CDR1 SGHTA, CDR2 FQGNSA. V lost 5 bases to trimming and J lost 3 bases; unmatched junction nucleotides: 14. This CDR3 has 17 amino acids. The CDR3 here is CASSATAGRGAKETQYF. The CDR3 DNA sequence: TGTGCCAGCAGCGCGACGGCCGGGCGGGGGGCCAAAGAGACCCAGTACTTC.